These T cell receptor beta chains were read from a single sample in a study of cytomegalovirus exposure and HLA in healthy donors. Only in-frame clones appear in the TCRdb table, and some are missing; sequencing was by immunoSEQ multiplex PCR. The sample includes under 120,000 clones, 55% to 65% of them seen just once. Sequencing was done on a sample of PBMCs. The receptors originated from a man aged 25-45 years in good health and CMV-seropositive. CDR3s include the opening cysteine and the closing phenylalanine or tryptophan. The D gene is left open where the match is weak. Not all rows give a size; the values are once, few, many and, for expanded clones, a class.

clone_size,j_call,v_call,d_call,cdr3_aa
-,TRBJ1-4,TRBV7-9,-,CASSPGRGTNEKLFF
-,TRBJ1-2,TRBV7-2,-,CASGADPTGTKFLTGLYTF
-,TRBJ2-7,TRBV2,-,CASTIYPGNYEQYF
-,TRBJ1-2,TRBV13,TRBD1,CASSLNRGNGYTF
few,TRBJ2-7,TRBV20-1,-,CSATGAYEQYF
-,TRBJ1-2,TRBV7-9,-,CASSLDQGYGYTF
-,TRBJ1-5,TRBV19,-,CASRGGAGAVGQPQHF
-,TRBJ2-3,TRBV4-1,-,CASSQGGRGPSTDTQYF
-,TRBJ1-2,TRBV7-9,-,CSSSPGYGYTF
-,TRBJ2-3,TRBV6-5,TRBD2,CASSGLAGGTDTQYF
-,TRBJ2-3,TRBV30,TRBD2,CAWGTSGGTDTQYF
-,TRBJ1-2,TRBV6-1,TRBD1,CASSRQGAYGYTF
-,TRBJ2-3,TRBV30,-,CAFSSGTSPSTDTQYF
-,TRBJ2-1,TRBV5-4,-,CASSKDTRAYNEQFF